This is a list of T cell receptor beta chains from one sample in a study of blood T cell repertoires in COVID-19. Data came from immunoSEQ multiplex PCR; TCRdb stores just in-frame clones and leaves some out. The sample contains just over 350,000 clones, about 88% of which appear only once. The sequenced sample consisted of peripheral blood. The receptors derive from a woman between 55 and 75 years old with COVID-19, enrolled during active disease. Both conserved end residues are part of each CDR3. The D gene is left open where the match is weak. The size entry is marked missing in some rows and otherwise reads once, few, many or a size class.

D gene,V gene,clone size,J gene,CDR3 protein,CDR3 DNA
NA,TRBV7-3,few,TRBJ1-1,CASSLTQRGNTEAFF,TGTGCCAGCAGCTTAACGCAACGAGGGAACACTGAAGCTTTCTTT
TRBD1,TRBV6-5,NA,TRBJ1-2,CASGHQGGADGYTF,TGTGCCAGCGGACATCAGGGGGGCGCGGATGGCTACACCTTC
TRBD1,TRBV29-1,NA,TRBJ1-2,CSVDGQGYGYTF,TGCAGCGTTGATGGACAGGGATATGGCTACACCTTC
TRBD1,TRBV11-3,NA,TRBJ1-2,CASSQTGGIYGYTF,TGTGCCAGCAGCCAAACAGGGGGAATCTATGGCTACACCTTC
NA,TRBV9,NA,TRBJ1-2,CASSPRQVGGSYGYTF,TGTGCCAGCAGCCCAAGACAGGTCGGGGGGTCTTATGGCTACACCTTC
TRBD1,TRBV9,NA,TRBJ1-1,CASSVGDRETSTEAFF,TGTGCCAGCAGCGTAGGGGACAGGGAGACCAGCACTGAAGCTTTCTTT
NA,TRBV7-9,NA,TRBJ1-1,CASSIGGRTEAFF,TGTGCCAGCAGCATTGGGGGGAGAACTGAAGCTTTCTTT
NA,TRBV7-2,NA,TRBJ2-7,CASSLAGRQNEQYF,TGTGCCAGCAGCTTAGCCGGCAGGCAAAACGAGCAGTACTTC
TRBD1,TRBV10-3,NA,TRBJ1-5,CAISDFQGDGPQHF,TGTGCCATCAGTGATTTTCAGGGGGATGGGCCCCAGCATTTT
NA,TRBV30,NA,TRBJ1-1,CAWSTEMNTEAFF,TGTGCCTGGAGTACAGAGATGAACACTGAAGCTTTCTTT